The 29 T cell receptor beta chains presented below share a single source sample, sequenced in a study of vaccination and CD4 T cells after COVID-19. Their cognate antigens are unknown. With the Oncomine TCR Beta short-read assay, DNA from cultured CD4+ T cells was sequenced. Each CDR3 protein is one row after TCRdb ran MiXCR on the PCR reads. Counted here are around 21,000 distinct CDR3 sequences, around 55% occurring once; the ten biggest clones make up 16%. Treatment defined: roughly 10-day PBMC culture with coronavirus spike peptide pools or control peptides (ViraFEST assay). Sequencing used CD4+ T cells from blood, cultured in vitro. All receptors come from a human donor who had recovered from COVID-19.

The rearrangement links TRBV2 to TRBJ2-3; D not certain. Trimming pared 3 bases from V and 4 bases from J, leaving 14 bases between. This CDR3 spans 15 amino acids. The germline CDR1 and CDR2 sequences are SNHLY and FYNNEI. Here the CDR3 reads CASSDDTSRSDTQYF. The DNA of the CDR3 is TGTGCCAGCAGTGATGACACCAGCAGGTCAGATACGCAGTATTTT.

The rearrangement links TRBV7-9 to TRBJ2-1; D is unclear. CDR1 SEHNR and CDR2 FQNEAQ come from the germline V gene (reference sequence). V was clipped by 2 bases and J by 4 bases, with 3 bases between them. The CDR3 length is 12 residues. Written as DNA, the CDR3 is TGTGCCAGCAGCTTAAGTTACAATGAGCAGTTCTTC. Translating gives CASSLSYNEQFF.

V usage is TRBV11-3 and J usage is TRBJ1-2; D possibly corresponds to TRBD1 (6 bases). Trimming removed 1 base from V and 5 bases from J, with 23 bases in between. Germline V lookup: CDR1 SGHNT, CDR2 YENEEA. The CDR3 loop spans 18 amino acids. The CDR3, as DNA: TGTGCCAGCAGCTTAGGTCCAGGGGCCGCTTTCTCGTGGTATGGCTACACCTTC. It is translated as CASSLGPGAAFSWYGYTF.

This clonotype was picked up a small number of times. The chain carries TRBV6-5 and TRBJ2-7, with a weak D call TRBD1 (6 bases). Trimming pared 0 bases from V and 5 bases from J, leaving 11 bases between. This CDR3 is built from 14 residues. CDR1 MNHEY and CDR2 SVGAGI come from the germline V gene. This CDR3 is CASSYSVDSNEQYF. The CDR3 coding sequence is TGTGCCAGCAGTTACTCCGTGGACAGTAACGAGCAGTACTTC.

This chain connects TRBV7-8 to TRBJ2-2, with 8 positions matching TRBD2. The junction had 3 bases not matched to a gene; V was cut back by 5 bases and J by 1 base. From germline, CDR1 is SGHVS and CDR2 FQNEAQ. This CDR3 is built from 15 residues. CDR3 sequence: CASSPGGVNTGELFF. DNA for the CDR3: TGTGCCAGCAGCCCGGGGGGGGTGAACACCGGGGAGCTGTTTTTT.

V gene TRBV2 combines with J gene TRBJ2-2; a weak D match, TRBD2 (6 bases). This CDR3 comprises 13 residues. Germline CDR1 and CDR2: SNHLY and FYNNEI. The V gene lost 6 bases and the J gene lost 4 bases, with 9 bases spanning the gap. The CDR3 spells CASSATSTGELFF. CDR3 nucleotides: TGTGCCAGCAGCGCGACTAGCACCGGGGAGCTGTTTTTT.

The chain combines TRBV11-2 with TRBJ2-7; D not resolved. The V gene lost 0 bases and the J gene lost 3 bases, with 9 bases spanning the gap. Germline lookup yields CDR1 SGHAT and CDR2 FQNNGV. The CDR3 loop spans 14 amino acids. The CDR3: CASSLDPSYYEQYF. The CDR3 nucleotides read TGTGCCAGCAGCTTAGATCCTAGTTACTACGAGCAGTACTTC.

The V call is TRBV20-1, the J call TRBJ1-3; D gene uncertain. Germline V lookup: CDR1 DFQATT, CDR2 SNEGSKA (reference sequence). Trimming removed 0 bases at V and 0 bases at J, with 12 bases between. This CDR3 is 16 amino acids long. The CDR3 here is CSARETPGNSGNTIYF. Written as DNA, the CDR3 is TGCAGTGCTAGAGAGACCCCCGGCAACTCTGGAAACACCATATATTTT.

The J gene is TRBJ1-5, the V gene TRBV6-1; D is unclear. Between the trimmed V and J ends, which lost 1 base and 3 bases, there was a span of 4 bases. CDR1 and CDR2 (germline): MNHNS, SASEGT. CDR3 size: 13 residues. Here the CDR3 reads CASSEVPNQPQHF. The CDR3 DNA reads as TGTGCCAGCAGTGAAGTCCCCAATCAGCCCCAGCATTTT.

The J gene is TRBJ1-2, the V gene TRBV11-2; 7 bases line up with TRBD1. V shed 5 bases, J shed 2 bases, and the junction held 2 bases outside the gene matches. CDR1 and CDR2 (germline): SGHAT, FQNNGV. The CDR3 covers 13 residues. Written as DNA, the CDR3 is TGTGCCAGCAGCGGGGACAGAAACTATGGCTACACCTTC. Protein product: CASSGDRNYGYTF.

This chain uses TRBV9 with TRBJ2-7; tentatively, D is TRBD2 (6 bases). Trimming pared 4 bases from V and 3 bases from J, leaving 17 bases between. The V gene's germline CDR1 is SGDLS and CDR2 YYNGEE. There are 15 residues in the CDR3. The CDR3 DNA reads TGTGCCAGCAGCCTTTCCCCGGGACTCATCTACGAGCAGTACTTC. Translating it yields CASSLSPGLIYEQYF.

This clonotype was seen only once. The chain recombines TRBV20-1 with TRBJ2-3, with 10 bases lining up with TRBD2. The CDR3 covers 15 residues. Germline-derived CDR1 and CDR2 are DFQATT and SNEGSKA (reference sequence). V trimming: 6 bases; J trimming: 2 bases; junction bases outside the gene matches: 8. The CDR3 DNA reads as TGCAGTGCCAGGACTAGCGGTCAATCCACAGATACGCAGTATTTT. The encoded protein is CSARTSGQSTDTQYF.

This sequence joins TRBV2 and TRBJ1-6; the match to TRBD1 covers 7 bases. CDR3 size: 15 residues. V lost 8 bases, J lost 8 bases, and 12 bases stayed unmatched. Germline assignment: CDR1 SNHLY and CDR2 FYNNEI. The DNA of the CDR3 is TGTGCCAGCGGTAAGGGACAGCCTATGGATTCACCCCTCCACTTT. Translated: CASGKGQPMDSPLHF. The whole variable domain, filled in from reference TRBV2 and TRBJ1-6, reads EPEVTQTPSHQVTQMGQEVILRCVPISNHLYFYWYRQILGQKVEFLVSFYNNEISEKSEIFDDQFSVERPDGSNFTLKIRSTKLEDSAMYFCASGKGQPMDSPLHFGNGTRLTVT.

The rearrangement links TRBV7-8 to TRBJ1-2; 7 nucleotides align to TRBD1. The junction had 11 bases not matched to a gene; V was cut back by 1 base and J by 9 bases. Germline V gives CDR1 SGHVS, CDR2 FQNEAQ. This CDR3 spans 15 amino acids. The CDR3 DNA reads TGTGCCAGCAGCTTAGAGGGACAGCTTATGGGACGCTACACCTTC. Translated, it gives CASSLEGQLMGRYTF. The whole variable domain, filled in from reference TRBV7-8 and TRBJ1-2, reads GAGVSQSPRYKVAKRGQDVALRCDPISGHVSLFWYQQALGQGPEFLTYFQNEAQLDKSGLPSDRFFAERPEGSVSTLKIQRTQQEDSAVYLCASSLEGQLMGRYTFGSGTRLTVV.

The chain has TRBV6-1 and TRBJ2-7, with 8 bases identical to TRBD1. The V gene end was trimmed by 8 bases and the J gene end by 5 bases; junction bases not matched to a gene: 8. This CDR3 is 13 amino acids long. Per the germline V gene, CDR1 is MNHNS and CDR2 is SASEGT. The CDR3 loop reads CASGTGGAHEQYF. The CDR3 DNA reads TGTGCCAGCGGAACAGGGGGTGCCCACGAGCAGTACTTC.

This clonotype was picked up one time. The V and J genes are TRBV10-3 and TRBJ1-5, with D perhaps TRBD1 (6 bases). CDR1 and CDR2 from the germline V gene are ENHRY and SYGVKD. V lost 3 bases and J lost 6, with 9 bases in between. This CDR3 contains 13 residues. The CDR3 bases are TGTGCCATCAGTGAACAGGGAGGTCAGCCCCAGCATTTT. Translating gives CAISEQGGQPQHF.

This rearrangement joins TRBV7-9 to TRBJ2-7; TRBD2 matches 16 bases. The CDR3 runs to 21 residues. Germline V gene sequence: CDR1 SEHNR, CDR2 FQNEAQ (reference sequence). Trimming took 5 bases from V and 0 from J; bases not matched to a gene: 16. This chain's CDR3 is CASSIPSGTSGRASSSYEQYF. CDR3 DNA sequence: TGTGCCAGCAGCATCCCCTCCGGGACTAGCGGGAGGGCGTCCAGCTCCTACGAGCAGTACTTC.

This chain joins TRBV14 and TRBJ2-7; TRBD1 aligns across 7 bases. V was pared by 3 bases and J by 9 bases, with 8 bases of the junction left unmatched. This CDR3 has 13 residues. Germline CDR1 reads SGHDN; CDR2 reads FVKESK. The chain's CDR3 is CASSQSLPGGQYF. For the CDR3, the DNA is TGTGCCAGCAGCCAGAGTTTGCCAGGGGGGCAGTACTTC. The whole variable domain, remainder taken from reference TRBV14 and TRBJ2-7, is EAGVTQFPSHSVIEKGQTVTLRCDPISGHDNLYWYRRVMGKEIKFLLHFVKESKQDESGMPNNRFLAERTGGTYSTLKVQPAELEDSGVYFCASSQSLPGGQYFGPGTRLTVT.

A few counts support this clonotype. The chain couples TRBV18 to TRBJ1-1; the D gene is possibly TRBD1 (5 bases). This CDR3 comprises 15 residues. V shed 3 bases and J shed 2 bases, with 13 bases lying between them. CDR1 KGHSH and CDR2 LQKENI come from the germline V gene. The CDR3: CASSPGGGTNTEAFF. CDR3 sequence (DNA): TGTGCCAGCTCACCGGGTGGGGGAACAAACACTGAAGCTTTCTTT.

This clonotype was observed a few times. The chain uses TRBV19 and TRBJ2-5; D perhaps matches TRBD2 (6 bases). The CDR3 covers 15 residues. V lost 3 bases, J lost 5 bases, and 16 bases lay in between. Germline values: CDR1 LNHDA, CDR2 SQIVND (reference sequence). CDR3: CASSIAKGTAETQYF. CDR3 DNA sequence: TGTGCCAGTAGTATCGCGAAAGGGACTGCGGAGACCCAGTACTTC.

CDR3 nucleotide sequence: TGTGCCATCAGTGAGTCGGGGTCAGCTCAGACCCAGTACTTC. Translation gives CAISESGSAQTQYF. This chain connects TRBV10-3 to TRBJ2-5; D gene unclear. The CDR3 covers 14 residues. Germline V gene lookup returns CDR1 ENHRY and CDR2 SYGVKD. Trimming removed 0 bases at V and 6 bases at J, with 11 bases between.

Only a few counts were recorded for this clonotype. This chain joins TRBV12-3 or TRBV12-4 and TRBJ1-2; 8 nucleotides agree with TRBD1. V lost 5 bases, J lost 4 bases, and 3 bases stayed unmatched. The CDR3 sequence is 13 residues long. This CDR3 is CASSRQGSYGYTF. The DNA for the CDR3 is TGTGCCAGCAGTAGACAGGGGAGCTATGGCTACACCTTC.

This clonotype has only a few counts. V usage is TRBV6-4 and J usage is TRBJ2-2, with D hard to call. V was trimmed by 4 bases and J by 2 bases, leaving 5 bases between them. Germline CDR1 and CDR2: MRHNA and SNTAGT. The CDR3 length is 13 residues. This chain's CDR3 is CASSVVNTGELFF. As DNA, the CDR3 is TGTGCCAGCAGTGTGGTTAACACCGGGGAGCTGTTTTTT.

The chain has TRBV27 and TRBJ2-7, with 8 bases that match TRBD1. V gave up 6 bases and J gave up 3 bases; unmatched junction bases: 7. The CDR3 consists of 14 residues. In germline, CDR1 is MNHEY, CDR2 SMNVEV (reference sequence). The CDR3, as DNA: TGTGCCAGCAGGAGAGCGACAGGGGTCTACGAGCAGTACTTC. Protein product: CASRRATGVYEQYF.

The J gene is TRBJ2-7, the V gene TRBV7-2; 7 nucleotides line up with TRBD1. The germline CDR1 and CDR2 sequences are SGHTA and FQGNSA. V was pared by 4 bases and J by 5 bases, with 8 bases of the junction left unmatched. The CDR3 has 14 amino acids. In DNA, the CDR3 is TGTGCCAGCAGCTCACGACAGGGATGGAACGAGCAGTACTTC. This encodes CASSSRQGWNEQYF.

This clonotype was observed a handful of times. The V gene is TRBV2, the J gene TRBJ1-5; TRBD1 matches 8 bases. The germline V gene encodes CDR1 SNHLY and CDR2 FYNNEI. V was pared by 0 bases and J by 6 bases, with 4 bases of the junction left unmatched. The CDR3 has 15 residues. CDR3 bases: TGTGCCAGCAGTGAAGCGCGGGACAGGAGTCAGCCCCAGCATTTT. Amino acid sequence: CASSEARDRSQPQHF.

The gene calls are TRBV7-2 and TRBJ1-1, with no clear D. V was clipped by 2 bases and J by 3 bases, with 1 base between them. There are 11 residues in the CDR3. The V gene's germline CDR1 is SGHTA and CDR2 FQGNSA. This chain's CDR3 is CASSLYTEAFF. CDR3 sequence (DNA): TGTGCCAGCAGCTTATACACTGAAGCTTTCTTT.

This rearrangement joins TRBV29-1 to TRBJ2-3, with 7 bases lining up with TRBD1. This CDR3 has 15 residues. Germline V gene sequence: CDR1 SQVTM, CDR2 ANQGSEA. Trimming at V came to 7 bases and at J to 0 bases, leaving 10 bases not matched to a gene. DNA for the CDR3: TGCAGCGAGAAGACAGGGCTCCTTAGCACAGATACGCAGTATTTT. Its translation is CSEKTGLLSTDTQYF.

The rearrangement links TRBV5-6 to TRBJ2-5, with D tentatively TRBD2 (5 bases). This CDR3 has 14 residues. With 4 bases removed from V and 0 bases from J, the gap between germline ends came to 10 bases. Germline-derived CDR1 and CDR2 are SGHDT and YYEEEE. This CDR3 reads CASSRPGYQETQYF. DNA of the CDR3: TGTGCCAGCAGCCGACCGGGATACCAAGAGACCCAGTACTTC.